The entry below gives a single T cell receptor beta chain sequence along with its context. What this receptor recognizes is not known. Base quality data are lacking; no much larger clone is found one base away. This record comes from a study of cytotoxic CD8 clonotypes in ibrutinib-treated CLL (dated by TCRdb to the early 2020s). With respect to the entire study: The cohort had 11 relapsed/refractory and around 16 treatment-naive patients; some 17 were IGHV unmutated. On average, each sample yielded about 260,000 productive templates and roughly 95,000 productive rearrangements. Cryopreserved peripheral blood mononuclear cells were obtained before treatment, at response, and at either sustained remission or disease progression. Partial responses were observed in some 24 patients and complete responses in 2; after a median follow-up of around 68 months, remission was maintained in approximately 14 patients and progression was observed in some twelve. Patients were still on ibrutinib when every remission and progressive disease sample was collected. Longitudinal samples were obtainable from about 30% of the roughly 86 participants in the trial. Samples at response were collected after a median of roughly twelve months of treatment, with a range of about 6 to 40 months. What the work shows at the level of the full study, not this receptor alone: Clonality increased at ibrutinib response, stayed stable in sustained remission, and fell back toward baseline at progression. Public clonotypes were found to be uncommon and were observed to contract or remain stable during treatment; the increase in clonality was shown to reflect expansion of private clonotypes at ibrutinib response. Baseline clonality exceeded that of age-matched healthy donors and correlated strongly with circulating CD8+ T-cell counts. Sampling times were not matched between sustained-remission and progressing patients, and lymph node repertoires were not studied.

Interpreted using the paper, the time point label stands for: 24 months on ibrutinib. For TCR beta library preparation, 1.5 to 2.5 micrograms of genomic DNA was extracted from cryopreserved PBMCs. High-throughput TCR beta sequencing was performed on longitudinal blood samples from CLL patients receiving ibrutinib monotherapy. The patients took part in an open-label, single-center phase 2 trial of ibrutinib monotherapy. Each clonotype received, on average, 10x coverage in deep resolution sequencing performed on a MiSeq, where the target depth lay between 1 in 1 million and 1 in 200,000 T cells. The immunoSEQ hsTCRB Kit was used to generate the TCR beta libraries. The study's own analysis went as follows. The data were analyzed with ImmunoSEQ Analyzer and ImmunoSEQ Data Assistant, and V, D and J gene assignments followed IMGT definitions. Clonality, which ranges from 0 to 1, was calculated as one minus the normalized Shannon entropy of productive rearrangement frequencies. Public clonotype analysis was restricted to overrepresented clonotypes comprising at least 0.05% of each patient's repertoire. Repertoires from about a dozen age-matched healthy donors in immuneACCESS were used as clonality controls. TCRdb limited this immuneACCESS table to in-frame rearrangements with V and J called. A share of clones is missing; checked studies link under half to unresolved V genes, and the rest is unexplained. The DNA was the basis for D and trimming; V, J and clone size are from that table. The sample includes 29,000 or so clones, with 55% to 75% observed a single time. The biggest ten clones account for roughly half of the sample.

Inclusive of the bounding cysteine and phenylalanine, the CDR3 is 14 residues long. Just the 42-base CDR3 DNA is kept, in frame starting at base 1. The germline V gene specifies SGHDN as CDR1 and FVKESK as CDR2. From V the trimming removes 1 base and from J it removes 6 bases, while the gene matches leave 5 bases of the junction unaccounted for. This sample comprised PBMCs, obtained after 24 months of ibrutinib treatment. The source of this sequence is a human donor with chronic lymphocytic leukemia. The V and J genes are TRBV14 and TRBJ2-7; 8 middle bases align to TRBD1. CDR3 loop: CASSQVFDRGEQYF. The nucleotides are TGTGCCAGCAGCCAAGTATTTGACAGGGGCGAGCAGTACTTC.